This TCR beta chain emerged from a study of human T cells and chemical hapten exposure. V lost 3 bases and J lost 2; bases outside the gene matches: 3. Per the germline V gene, CDR1 is SGHKS and CDR2 is YYEKEE (reference sequence). The CDR3 is made up of 15 amino acids. This clonotype was detected ten times or more. From the RACE reads, TCRdb called clonotypes with MiXCR, one entry per CDR3 protein. Of 180,000 or so distinct CDR3 sequences listed, roughly 15% are singletons. Time point of the sample: patch test 1, 2 weeks after DPC sensitization. Treatment specified: therapeutic diphenylcyclopropenone sensitization with weekly scalp DPC.

The specimen was whole blood, collected in connection with sensitization to the hapten diphenylcyclopropenone (DPC). V and J are TRBV5-5 and TRBJ2-1; TRBD1 matches 9 bases. This clonotype was obtained from a woman under 40 with alopecia areata. Some clones in this sample may be carry-over from other donors' samples. For the CDR3, the DNA is TGTGCCAGCAGCTCCGGGACAGGGACCTACAATGAGCAGTTCTTC. Translated: CASSSGTGTYNEQFF.